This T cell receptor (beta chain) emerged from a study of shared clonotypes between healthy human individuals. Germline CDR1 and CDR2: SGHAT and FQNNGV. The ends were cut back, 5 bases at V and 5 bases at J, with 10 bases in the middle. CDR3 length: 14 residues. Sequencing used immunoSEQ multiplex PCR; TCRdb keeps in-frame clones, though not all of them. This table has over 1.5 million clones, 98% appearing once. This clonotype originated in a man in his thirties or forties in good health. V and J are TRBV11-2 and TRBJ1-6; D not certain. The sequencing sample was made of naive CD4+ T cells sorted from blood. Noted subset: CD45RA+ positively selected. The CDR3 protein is CASSPTFNNSPLHF. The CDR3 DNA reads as TGTGCCAGCAGCCCGACATTCAATAATTCACCCCTCCACTTT.